This entry concerns a single T cell receptor (beta chain). The target antigen is unknown. Germline V gene lookup returns CDR1 MNHNS and CDR2 SASEGT. The CDR3 has 13 amino acids. V was clipped by 6 bases and J by 4 bases, with 12 bases between them. The sample is drawn from a study of cytomegalovirus exposure and HLA in healthy donors. Study details: Roughly 80 million unique TCRs from HLA-typed donors made up an early data release.

Overall study results and limits: Only CMV serostatus was available as immune exposure information. Presence/absence results assume similar sequencing depth per donor, which may not hold. Later on, a genetic analysis was performed. It linked a missense variant in DCLRE1C with V- and J-gene trimming of TCR beta.

The PCR used 60 Vbeta and 13 Jbeta primers. Clones were sequenced by immunoSEQ multiplex PCR, and TCRdb holds only the in-frame ones, with some missing. The sample records some 200,000 clones, around three quarters being singletons. The sequencing input was PBMCs. The V call is TRBV6-1, the J call TRBJ1-1, with D unclear. This sequence originates from a woman between 50 and 59 years old in good health and CMV-seronegative. CDR3 sequence (DNA): TGTGCCAGCAGCCCTGATCTAAGCACTGAAGCTTTCTTT. This gives the protein CASSPDLSTEAFF.